The sequence of this T cell receptor beta chain was determined in a study of beta chain features in type 1 diabetes. Study as a whole: Investigators examined 107,917,701 sorted cells across all samples.

V was trimmed by 2 bases and J by 3 bases, leaving 12 bases between them. The CDR3 totals 15 residues. Per the germline V gene, CDR1 is SGHRS and CDR2 is YFSETQ. Since all of the isolated RNA was reverse transcribed, expressed TCRB transcripts were what got sequenced. The repertoire was sequenced with immunoSEQ multiplex PCR; TCRdb's copy has only in-frame clones and lacks some. Among hundreds of thousands of clones listed, around 15% were seen once. Findings and caveats of the study: A moderate, significant TCRB CDR3 shortening appeared in type 1 diabetes across four CD4+ subsets. The study found fewer insertions and more deletions at VDJ junctions in type 1 diabetes patients. Among patients, naive, central memory and Treg TCRB repertoires appeared more similar than among healthy donors. Resolution of whether HLA type affects TCRB rearrangement was not achieved here.

In the case of this clone: Its antigen is as yet unknown.

This receptor was taken from a man aged 18 to 30 with type 1 diabetes. The specimen was naive CD4+ T cells from blood. J is TRBJ2-4 and V is TRBV5-1; tentative D call: TRBD2 (6 bases). CDR3 protein: CASSFERANKNIQYF. The CDR3 nucleotides read TGCGCCAGCAGCTTCGAGCGGGCCAACAAAAACATTCAGTACTTC.